A single sample gave rise to the 24 T cell receptor beta chains below, sequenced in a study of T cells after yellow fever vaccination. TCRdb called the 5' RACE reads again in MiXCR, with one record for every CDR3 protein. Altogether around 250,000 distinct CDR3 sequences are present, 5.2% being singletons, with the ten largest covering 2.5% to 4%. The specimen was CD4+ T cells sorted from PBMCs, collected on the day of the yellow fever booster vaccination. The receptor set was obtained from a man aged 18 to 29 who received the YFV17D yellow fever vaccine.

This clonotype was counted only a few times. The chain is built from TRBV19 and TRBJ1-6; TRBD1 agrees at 8 bases. Germline CDR1 reads LNHDA; CDR2 reads SQIVND (reference sequence). The CDR3 has 15 residues. The ends lost 6 bases at V and 9 bases at J; junction bases unmatched: 10. DNA for the CDR3: TGTGCCAGTAGCCGACAGGGGTGGATGAGTTCACCCCTCCACTTT. This gives the protein CASSRQGWMSSPLHF.

The V and J genes are TRBV5-1 and TRBJ2-3, with TRBD2 matching 13 bases. CDR1 is SGHRS and CDR2 is YFSETQ in the germline V gene. V lost 3 bases, J lost 3 bases, and 10 bases stayed unmatched. The CDR3 covers 18 residues. The CDR3 nucleotides are TGCGCCAGCAGCTCGCAACTAGCGGGGGGGATTAGTACAGATACGCAGTATTTT. It is translated as CASSSQLAGGISTDTQYF.

This clonotype has more than one count but fewer than ten. V and J are TRBV5-1 and TRBJ2-7; 7 bases align to TRBD1. The CDR3 extends over 15 amino acids. V shed 5 bases and J 0 bases; nucleotides not matched to a gene: 8. Germline loops: CDR1 SGHRS, CDR2 YFSETQ. The CDR3 coding sequence is TGCGCCAGCAGTGTGGGACAGCCGACCTCCTACGAGCAGTACTTC. Protein product: CASSVGQPTSYEQYF.

By share, this clonotype counts as medium-sized. V usage is TRBV11-2 and J usage is TRBJ1-2; 7 nucleotides agree with TRBD1. V trimming: 5 bases; J trimming: 3 bases; junction bases outside the gene matches: 3. CDR1 and CDR2 (germline): SGHAT, FQNNGV. This CDR3 contains 13 residues. In DNA form, the CDR3 reads TGTGCCAGCAGCCCTGGACAGGACTATGGCTACACCTTC. Translated, it gives CASSPGQDYGYTF.

This clonotype was found many times. This chain uses TRBV20-1 with TRBJ2-3, with D possibly being TRBD2 (6 bases). Germline V gene sequence: CDR1 DFQATT, CDR2 SNEGSKA (reference sequence). V lost 6 bases, J lost 2 bases, and 9 bases lay in between. The CDR3 spans 12 residues. Here the CDR3 reads CSAPDYTDTQYF. Written as DNA, the CDR3 is TGCAGTGCCCCGGACTACACAGATACGCAGTATTTT.

This clonotype showed up just a few times. The chain carries TRBV28 and TRBJ2-1; D may be TRBD2 (6 bases). The germline gives CDR1 MDHEN, CDR2 SYDVKM. This CDR3 has 15 amino acids. Trimming removed 8 bases from V and 8 bases from J, with 22 bases in between. CDR3 DNA sequence: TGTGCCAGCTCCCCCCGGGGCCCGGGGGTGGATGAGCAGTTCTTC. Protein product: CASSPRGPGVDEQFF.

This clonotype was seen repeatedly, ten times or more. The gene calls are TRBV4-2 and TRBJ2-3, with D hard to call. Germline values: CDR1 LGHNA, CDR2 YNFKEQ. Between the trimmed V and J ends, which lost 2 bases and 4 bases, there was a span of 7 bases. This CDR3 is 13 amino acids long. The CDR3 coding sequence is TGTGCCAGCAGCCAACCTGGACCAGATACGCAGTATTTT. Its translation is CASSQPGPDTQYF.

The chain carries TRBV29-1 and TRBJ1-1; TRBD1 might be the D (6 bases). This CDR3 region has 14 residues. The germline V gene encodes CDR1 SQVTM and CDR2 ANQGSEA. The V gene lost 4 bases and the J gene lost 6 bases, with 18 bases spanning the gap. CDR3 sequence: CSVVWLDRSAEAFF. Written as DNA, the CDR3 is TGCAGCGTTGTTTGGTTAGACAGGTCGGCTGAAGCTTTCTTT.

This clonotype has a handful of counts. CDR3: CASSPDSRGYGYTF. CDR3 sequence (DNA): TGTGCCAGTAGTCCCGACAGCCGGGGGTATGGCTACACCTTC. The V call is TRBV19, the J call TRBJ1-2, with a possible D match to TRBD1 (5 bases). V lost 5 bases and J 5 bases, leaving 15 bases between the germline ends. The germline gives CDR1 LNHDA, CDR2 SQIVND (reference sequence). This CDR3 is built from 14 residues. Variable domain in full (rest from reference TRBV19 and TRBJ1-2): DGGITQSPKYLFRKEGQNVTLSCEQNLNHDAMYWYRQDPGQGLRLIYYSQIVNDFQKGDIAEGYSVSREKKESFPLTVTSAQKNPTAFYLCASSPDSRGYGYTFGSGTRLTVV.

The sample holds a few counts of this clonotype. The rearrangement joins TRBV28 to TRBJ2-1, with D perhaps TRBD1 or TRBD2 (5 bases each). V lost 6 bases and J lost 10, with 16 bases in between. The V gene's germline CDR1 is MDHEN and CDR2 SYDVKM. The CDR3 is made up of 13 amino acids. This chain's CDR3 is CASSDPGQREQFF. The CDR3 nucleotides read TGTGCCAGCAGCGACCCGGGGCAGAGGGAGCAGTTCTTC.

This clonotype was observed many times. The CDR3 protein is CASSGGQGGGDEQFF. CDR3 nucleotides: TGCGCCAGCAGCGGCGGACAGGGGGGAGGGGATGAGCAGTTCTTC. This chain links TRBV5-1 with TRBJ2-1; 10 bases fit TRBD1. This CDR3 has 15 amino acids. CDR1 SGHRS and CDR2 YFSETQ come from the germline V gene. The V gene end was trimmed by 4 bases and the J gene end by 8 bases; junction bases not matched to a gene: 9.

This clonotype was recorded many times. The chain employs TRBV4-3 and TRBJ2-4; the D gene could be TRBD1 or TRBD2 (5 bases each). V lost 0 bases and J 6 bases, leaving 12 bases between the germline ends. The CDR3 loop spans 15 amino acids. Per the germline V gene, CDR1 is LGHNA and CDR2 is YSLEER. In DNA form, the CDR3 reads TGCGCCAGCAGCCAAGATCTCTCTGGGACAAACATTCAGTACTTC. The encoded protein is CASSQDLSGTNIQYF.

This clonotype was found many times. The V and J genes are TRBV2 and TRBJ2-1; the D call may be TRBD1 or TRBD2 (5 bases each). With 8 bases removed from V and 6 bases from J, the gap between germline ends came to 5 bases. Germline CDR1 and CDR2: SNHLY and FYNNEI. This CDR3 spans 10 amino acids. The CDR3 DNA is TGTGCCAGCGGGGGCAATGAGCAGTTCTTC. It translates to CASGGNEQFF.

V gene TRBV20-1 combines with J gene TRBJ2-7; D is tentatively TRBD1 or TRBD2 (5 bases each). Between the trimmed V and J ends, which lost 5 bases and 6 bases, there was a span of 17 bases. There are 13 residues in the CDR3. Germline values: CDR1 DFQATT, CDR2 SNEGSKA (reference sequence). This CDR3 is CSASRGRDGEQYV. CDR3 DNA: TGCAGTGCTTCCCGGGGACGGGACGGCGAGCAGTACGTC.

A few counts support this clonotype. The chain carries TRBV15 and TRBJ2-1; the D is unclear. Trimming took 1 base from V and 10 from J, leaving 11 bases between them. Germline loops: CDR1 LNHNV, CDR2 YYDKDF (reference sequence). The CDR3 extends over 13 amino acids. DNA of the CDR3: TGTGCCACCAGCAGAGGTCAGACCCTCGAGCAGTTCTTC. This encodes CATSRGQTLEQFF.

This clonotype was picked up many times. The V gene is TRBV18, the J gene TRBJ1-1; tentatively, D is TRBD1 (6 bases). The CDR3 consists of 14 residues. Trimming left V 1 base short and J 5 bases short, with 11 bases between. Germline CDR1 reads KGHSH; CDR2 reads LQKENI. In DNA form, the CDR3 reads TGTGCCAGCTCACCACGGGGGCGTGGGACTGAAGCTTTCTTT. This encodes CASSPRGRGTEAFF.

This clonotype appeared a few times. This chain connects TRBV20-1 to TRBJ2-5; no reliable D call. Germline V gene sequence: CDR1 DFQATT, CDR2 SNEGSKA (reference sequence). Trimming stripped 6 bases from V and 4 bases from J, with 18 bases between. The CDR3 consists of 14 residues. CDR3 in DNA: TGCAGTGCCTCCCGCACAATAGGTGGAGAGACCCAGTACTTC. It codes for CSASRTIGGETQYF.

The chain couples TRBV18 to TRBJ2-7, with D unresolved. There are 16 residues in the CDR3. Trimming cost V 0 bases and J 4 bases, with 16 bases left between them. Germline CDR1 reads KGHSH; CDR2 reads LQKENI. In DNA, the CDR3 is TGTGCCAGCTCACCACCGGCTGGTGGCGGAGCTTACGAGCAGTACTTC. Amino acids: CASSPPAGGGAYEQYF.

The V and J genes are TRBV3-1 and TRBJ2-1; D tentatively reads TRBD1 or TRBD2 (5 bases each). Trimming left V 2 bases short and J 8 bases short, with 16 bases between. Germline V gene lookup returns CDR1 LGHDT and CDR2 YNNKEL (reference sequence). The CDR3 extends over 15 amino acids. The CDR3 loop is CASSQLTGGLDEQFF. DNA for the CDR3: TGTGCCAGCAGCCAATTAACAGGTGGACTCGATGAGCAGTTCTTC.

This CDR3 reads CASRKTGGATGELFF. Written as DNA, the CDR3 is TGTGCCAGCAGAAAGACAGGGGGGGCCACCGGGGAGCTGTTTTTT. This chain uses TRBV6-5 with TRBJ2-2, with 9 bases that match TRBD1. Germline values: CDR1 MNHEY, CDR2 SVGAGI. The V segment lost 6 bases and the J segment 4 bases; nucleotides outside the gene matches: 6. The CDR3 has 15 amino acids.

The V call is TRBV5-1, the J call TRBJ2-7, with unresolved D. The CDR3 contains 11 residues. V gave up 4 bases and J gave up 3 bases, with 5 bases separating them. Looked up from germline, CDR1 is SGHRS and CDR2 is YFSETQ. The CDR3 DNA follows: TGCGCCAGCAGCGAAAACTACGAGCAGTACTTC. Encoded protein: CASSENYEQYF.

V usage is TRBV20-1 and J usage is TRBJ2-5; D might be TRBD1 or TRBD2, each matching 5 bases. Germline V gene sequence: CDR1 DFQATT, CDR2 SNEGSKA (reference sequence). This CDR3 has 14 residues. V was clipped by 0 bases and J by 4 bases, with 12 bases between them. The CDR3 protein is CSARDYGAAETQYF. The CDR3 coding sequence is TGCAGTGCTAGAGATTACGGGGCCGCAGAGACCCAGTACTTC.

The chain couples TRBV4-3 to TRBJ1-4; D might be TRBD1 (6 bases). There are 16 residues in the CDR3. The germline V and J ends were trimmed by 1 base and 4 bases, with 13 bases remaining between them. The germline gives CDR1 LGHNA, CDR2 YSLEER. CDR3 sequence reads: CASSQGPRQDNEKLFF. CDR3 nucleotides: TGCGCCAGCAGCCAAGGTCCGAGACAGGATAATGAAAAACTGTTTTTT.

This clonotype came up many times. This chain uses TRBV6-1 with TRBJ1-1; 8 bases are a match to TRBD1. The J segment lost 1 base and the V segment lost 7 bases, leaving 14 bases of the junction unmatched. The germline gives CDR1 MNHNS, CDR2 SASEGT. The CDR3 spans 17 residues. The CDR3 here is CASTISGRGHRNTEAFF. The CDR3 nucleotides read TGTGCCAGCACGATATCGGGCAGGGGGCACAGGAACACTGAAGCTTTCTTT.